This paragraph reports one TCR beta chain. The sample originates from a study of blood T cell repertoires in COVID-19. Whole-study context: Samples representing acute and convalescent COVID-19 were sourced from the United States, Italy and Spain. In each case, the material was cDNA or gDNA derived from T cells, B-cell-depleted T cells, or PBMCs.

As originally analysed: Scientists estimated how many nucleated cells there were by amplifying reference gene primers. This table comes from immunoSEQ multiplex PCR, and its TCRdb copy is limited to in-frame clones, with some not included. D and trimming were read from the DNA, whereas the V and J calls and clone size are those reported in that table. The table records about 150,000 clones, roughly four fifths of them present only once. In germline, CDR1 is MDHEN, CDR2 SYDVKM. V lost 6 bases to trimming and J lost 0 bases, with 14 bases between them. The CDR3 has 16 amino acids. The sequence was obtained from an elderly man with acute or convalescent COVID-19. Sequenced sample: peripheral blood. The chain employs TRBV28 and TRBJ2-2; a possible D gene is TRBD1 (6 bases). This CDR3 reads CASRPPGAANTGELFF. In nucleotides, the CDR3 is TGTGCCAGCAGACCCCCAGGGGCCGCGAACACCGGGGAGCTGTTTTTT.